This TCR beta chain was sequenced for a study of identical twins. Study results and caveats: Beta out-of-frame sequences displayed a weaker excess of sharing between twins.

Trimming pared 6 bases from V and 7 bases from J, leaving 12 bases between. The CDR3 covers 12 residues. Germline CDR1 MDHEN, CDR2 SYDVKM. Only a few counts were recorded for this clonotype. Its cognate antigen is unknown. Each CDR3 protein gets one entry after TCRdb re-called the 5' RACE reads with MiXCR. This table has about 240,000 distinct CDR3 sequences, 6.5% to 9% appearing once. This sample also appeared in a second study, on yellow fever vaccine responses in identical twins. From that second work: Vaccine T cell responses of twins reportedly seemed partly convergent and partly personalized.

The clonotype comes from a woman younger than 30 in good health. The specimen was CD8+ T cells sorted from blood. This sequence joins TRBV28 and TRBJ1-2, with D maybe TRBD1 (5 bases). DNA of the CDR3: TGTGCCAGCAGCGTCCGGGGCCCTGGCTACACCTTC. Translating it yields CASSVRGPGYTF.